This T cell receptor beta chain was documented in a study of blood T cells in healthy people across ages. The authors ran a second PCR of about 7 to 11 cycles using a sample-barcoded 5' primer and a J-beta primer mix. TCRdb re-called the 5' RACE reads with MiXCR, one entry per CDR3 protein. The data contain 800,000 to 1,000,000 distinct CDR3 sequences, around 48% of them singletons. In its sample, this clonotype was seen a few times. CDR1 PRHDT and CDR2 FYEKMQ come from the germline V gene (reference sequence). Trimming took 7 bases from V and 0 from J, leaving 9 bases between them. The CDR3 loop spans 14 amino acids.

The chain joins TRBV13 to TRBJ1-4; D uncertain. The source of this sequence is a man aged 25-45 years in good health. Sequenced input: blood. As DNA, the CDR3 is TGTGCCAGCACCGCAGGTGCAACTAATGAAAAACTGTTTTTT. It encodes CASTAGATNEKLFF.